A selection of T cell receptor beta chains follows, all from one sample in a study of shared clonotypes between healthy human individuals. TCRdb keeps only in-frame clones here, not all; method: immunoSEQ multiplex PCR. The table includes more than 2,000,000 clones, around 94% detected once. Sequenced input: naive CD4+ T cells sorted from blood. The source of these receptors is a man in his late teens or twenties in good health. Each CDR3 is given with its conserved first and last residue. D genes are given only for firm matches. For some rows the clone size is stated as once, few or many, or as a class when expanded; others skip it.

d_gene,j_gene,v_gene,len,abundance,CDR3nt,CDR3aa
.,TRBJ1-2,TRBV25-1,11,.,TGTGCCAGCAGTGAATACTATGGCTACACCTTC,CASSEYYGYTF
.,TRBJ1-6,TRBV5-1,16,.,TGCGCCAGCAGCTTGGCCATGGGAATTGTGAATTCACCCCTCCACTTT,CASSLAMGIVNSPLHF
TRBD1,TRBJ2-3,TRBV4-3,16,.,TGCGCCAGCAGCCCGAATTTAGGGACAGCCACAGATACGCAGTATTTT,CASSPNLGTATDTQYF
.,TRBJ1-6,TRBV5-8,14,.,TGTGCCAGCAGCGGGGGACCATATAATTCACCCCTCCACTTT,CASSGGPYNSPLHF
TRBD1,TRBJ1-6,TRBV7-6,14,.,TGTGCCAGCAGCCCGGACAGGGGTAGTACACCCCTCCACTTT,CASSPDRGSTPLHF
.,TRBJ1-2,TRBV19,12,.,TGTGCCAGTAGTATAGGCCCTGGGGGCTACACCTTC,CASSIGPGGYTF
TRBD2,TRBJ2-7,TRBV5-1,15,.,TGCGCCACCACGCGGGAGACTAGCGGTGTTGGGGAGCAGTACTTC,CATTRETSGVGEQYF
.,TRBJ2-1,TRBV2,13,once,TGTGCCGGGGGGACGGACTCCTACAATGAGCAGTTCTTC,CAGGTDSYNEQFF
.,TRBJ2-5,TRBV28,18,.,TGTGCCAGCAGTTTTATTCGGATGGAGGGACCCCACCAAGAGACCCAGTACTTC,CASSFIRMEGPHQETQYF
.,TRBJ1-5,TRBV27,11,.,TGTGCCAGCAGGGACAATCAGCCCCAGCATTTT,CASRDNQPQHF
TRBD1,TRBJ2-5,TRBV27,14,.,TGTGCCAGCAGTAGACAGGGAACCCAAGAGACCCAGTACTTC,CASSRQGTQETQYF
.,TRBJ1-6,TRBV2,14,.,TGTGCCAGCAGTGCTAACAGGGAAAATTCACCCCTCCACTTT,CASSANRENSPLHF
TRBD2,TRBJ2-1,TRBV9,17,.,TGTGCCAGCAGCGCGACTAGCGGGGGGGGTGCCTACAATGAGCAGTTCTTC,CASSATSGGGAYNEQFF
.,TRBJ2-3,TRBV29-1,12,.,TGCAGCGTGGAGGAGGGTTCAGATACGCAGTATTTT,CSVEEGSDTQYF
TRBD1,TRBJ1-2,TRBV14,17,.,TGTGCCAGCAGCCAAGGGGGCGGGACAGCGACTTCCTATGGCTACACCTTC,CASSQGGGTATSYGYTF
.,TRBJ2-7,TRBV28,14,.,TGTGCCAGCAGCCCCCAGGCGACCGTCTACGAGCAGTACTTC,CASSPQATVYEQYF
TRBD2,TRBJ2-7,TRBV5-1,14,.,TGCGCCAGCGGAACGACTAGCGGGACCTACGAGCAGTACTTC,CASGTTSGTYEQYF
.,TRBJ2-2,TRBV10-3,15,.,TGTGCCATCAGGAGACAGGCCGCTGACACCGGGGAGCTGTTTTTT,CAIRRQAADTGELFF
.,TRBJ1-3,TRBV19,14,.,TGTGCCAGTGGATCCCCCTCGGAGGGAAACACCATATATTTT,CASGSPSEGNTIYF
.,TRBJ1-3,TRBV30,13,.,TGTGCCTGGAGTGTAACCGGTTCCAGGGCCATATATTTT,CAWSVTGSRAIYF
TRBD1,TRBJ1-2,TRBV5-6,15,.,TGTGCCAGCAGCTTACTACAGGGGGCGGACTATGGCTACACCTTC,CASSLLQGADYGYTF
.,TRBJ2-7,TRBV7-2,15,.,TGTGCCAGCAGCTTGCATGACAGCTTCTCCTACGAGCAGTACTTC,CASSLHDSFSYEQYF